This is a list of T cell receptor beta chains from one sample in a study of T-cell reconstitution after alpha-beta-depleted transplantation in children. Using its own MiXCR run on the PCR reads, TCRdb lists one record per CDR3 protein. The data hold approximately 1,000,000 distinct CDR3 sequences, with about 30% observed a single time. This specimen was PBMCs, mostly from graft donor cells, taken 360 days after TCRalphabeta/CD19-depleted stem cell transplant. These receptors were obtained from a boy under two years old who had a stem cell transplant for SCID, so the T cells may come from the graft donor. The CDR3 runs from the conserved cysteine through the conserved F or W.

TRBV9	TRBJ2-7	CASSVSSGLAGSSYEQYF
TRBV30	TRBJ2-1	CAWLHQMGEQFF
TRBV29-1	TRBJ1-4	CSVERQGGGEKLFF
TRBV5-1	TRBJ1-3	CASTIGQGDGNTIYF
TRBV7-2	TRBJ2-7	CASSSRQGHYEQYF
TRBV4-2	TRBJ2-2	CASSQDGLANTGELFF
TRBV7-9	TRBJ2-7	CASSPRGGPREQYF
TRBV24-1	TRBJ2-3	CATSDLVTGGSTDTQYF
TRBV12-3/TRBV12-4	TRBJ2-1	CASRHGLAGGQGEQFF
TRBV7-8	TRBJ2-2	CASSPRTSGGAETGELFF
TRBV12-5	TRBJ2-1	CASGLVTPGGPNEQFF
TRBV7-2	TRBJ2-1	CASSFRGGRRYEQFF
TRBV7-9	TRBJ2-1	CASSARRGASSEQFF
TRBV28	TRBJ2-5	CASSSPWGDGREETQYF
TRBV12-3/TRBV12-4	TRBJ2-3	CASSPLALITDTQYF
TRBV7-8	TRBJ2-7	CASSSRDLQGGAYEQYF
TRBV3-1	TRBJ2-3	CASSPSPRLDEDTQYF
TRBV10-3	TRBJ1-5	CAISKTNQPQHF
TRBV20-1	TRBJ1-2	CSARVPGLMGYGYTF
TRBV6-2/TRBV6-3	TRBJ2-5	CASSYYRVETQYF
TRBV5-1	TRBJ2-4	CASSLVGLAAKNIQYF
TRBV4-2	TRBJ2-5	CASSPGDKRGGRWAQYF
TRBV9	TRBJ2-7	CASSVRRLAPSYEQYF
TRBV7-2	TRBJ2-7	CASSWAGGHEQYF
TRBV2	TRBJ2-1	CASSRQVSDFYNEQFF
TRBV4-1	TRBJ2-1	CASSQDEAGENEQFF